Listed below are T cell receptor beta chains from one sample, sequenced in a study of T cell responses to AZD1222 COVID-19 vaccine. Sequencing was performed with immunoSEQ multiplex PCR; in TCRdb, only in-frame clones are kept and a portion is missing. The data hold roughly 110,000 clones, with about 90% observed a single time. The source was peripheral blood, collected 28 days after the second AZD1222 dose. Every receptor here comes from an adult who received the AZD1222 COVID-19 vaccine. The CDR3 runs from the conserved cysteine through the conserved F or W. A D gene is named only where the DNA matches it firmly. Size is stated for part of the rows, as once, few or many counts, or as a class when the clone is expanded.

J: TRBJ2-7; size: NA; length: 16; D: TRBD1; V: TRBV6-5; DNA: TGTGCCAGCAGTTACTCCTCTAGGACAGGGGCGTCCGAGCAGTACTTC; CDR3: CASSYSSRTGASEQYF
J: TRBJ1-4; size: NA; length: 14; D: NA; V: TRBV19; DNA: TGTGCCAGTAGTACAGGGACGGACGGAGAAAAACTGTTTTTT; CDR3: CASSTGTDGEKLFF
J: TRBJ1-1; size: NA; length: 12; D: NA; V: TRBV7-9; DNA: TGTGCCAGCAGCCCTCAGGGGAGTGAAGCTTTCTTT; CDR3: CASSPQGSEAFF
J: TRBJ2-1; size: NA; length: 16; D: NA; V: TRBV5-1; DNA: TGCGCCAGCAGCTTGGACGTAGCGGTGGGTGGGAATGAGCAGTTCTTC; CDR3: CASSLDVAVGGNEQFF
J: TRBJ2-7; size: NA; length: 13; D: NA; V: TRBV9; DNA: TGTGCCAGCAGCCCGGGGTCACGCTACGAGCAGTACTTC; CDR3: CASSPGSRYEQYF
J: TRBJ2-3; size: NA; length: 14; D: NA; V: TRBV29-1; DNA: TGCAGCGTTGAGGGGTCCCAGAACACAGATACGCAGTATTTT; CDR3: CSVEGSQNTDTQYF
J: TRBJ2-7; size: NA; length: 13; D: NA; V: TRBV11-2; DNA: TGTGCCAGCAGCGTGGGCCGCCTCGGCGAGCAGTACTTC; CDR3: CASSVGRLGEQYF
J: TRBJ1-3; size: NA; length: 15; D: TRBD1; V: TRBV4-1; DNA: TGCGCCAGCAGCCTAGGGACAGAAAAAGGAAACACCATATATTTT; CDR3: CASSLGTEKGNTIYF
J: TRBJ1-2; size: NA; length: 15; D: TRBD1; V: TRBV6-5; DNA: TGTGCCAGTTCCCTGGGACAGGGGGCGGGGGATGGCTACACCTTC; CDR3: CASSLGQGAGDGYTF
J: TRBJ1-2; size: once; length: 10; D: NA; V: TRBV29-1; DNA: TGCAGCGTTGAGGGCTATGGCTACACCTTC; CDR3: CSVEGYGYTF
J: TRBJ2-5; size: NA; length: 12; D: TRBD1; V: TRBV29-1; DNA: TGCAGCGCGCAGGGGGCTTGGGAGACCCAGTACTTC; CDR3: CSAQGAWETQYF
J: TRBJ1-5; size: NA; length: 15; D: TRBD1; V: TRBV5-5; DNA: TGTGCCAGCAGCTTGGTTCAGGGGGATAATCAGCCCCAGCATTTT; CDR3: CASSLVQGDNQPQHF
J: TRBJ2-7; size: NA; length: 14; D: NA; V: TRBV7-9; DNA: TGTGCCAGCAGCTTAACCGGGCCTGGAGGGGAGCAGTACTTC; CDR3: CASSLTGPGGEQYF
J: TRBJ2-4; size: few; length: 13; D: TRBD1; V: TRBV5-8; DNA: TGTGCCAGCGGACAGGGGGCTCAAAACATTCAGTACTTC; CDR3: CASGQGAQNIQYF
J: TRBJ1-4; size: once; length: 16; D: NA; V: TRBV2; DNA: TGTGCCAGCAGTTTACAGGGAATTGGAACTAATGAAAAACTGTTTTTT; CDR3: CASSLQGIGTNEKLFF
J: TRBJ2-3; size: NA; length: 12; D: NA; V: TRBV7-9; DNA: TGTGCCAGCAGCTCACAGGGACTTACGCAGTATTTT; CDR3: CASSSQGLTQYF
J: TRBJ2-2; size: few; length: 13; D: NA; V: TRBV6-5; DNA: TGTGCCAGCAGTTTACCCGTGGGCGGGGAGCTGTTTTTT; CDR3: CASSLPVGGELFF
J: TRBJ2-1; size: NA; length: 14; D: NA; V: TRBV3-1/TRBV3-2; DNA: TGTGCCAGCAGGAAAGAGGGGGGGATCAATGAGCAGTTCTTC; CDR3: CASRKEGGINEQFF
J: TRBJ1-5; size: once; length: 12; D: NA; V: TRBV12-3/TRBV12-4; DNA: TGTGCCAGCACCCTTGGGGATTTGCCCCAGCATTTT; CDR3: CASTLGDLPQHF
J: TRBJ2-5; size: NA; length: 15; D: NA; V: TRBV19; DNA: TGTGCCAGTAGTATAAGAAAACCGTACCAAGAGACCCAGTACTTC; CDR3: CASSIRKPYQETQYF
J: TRBJ2-2; size: NA; length: 17; D: TRBD1; V: TRBV5-4; DNA: TGTGCCAGCAGACCCGGGACAGGGGGGGGTAGCACCGGGGAGCTGTTTTTT; CDR3: CASRPGTGGGSTGELFF
J: TRBJ1-5; size: NA; length: 16; D: NA; V: TRBV18; DNA: TGTGCCAGCTCACCTTCGGCAGCTTATAGCAATCAGCCCCAGCATTTT; CDR3: CASSPSAAYSNQPQHF
J: TRBJ1-3; size: NA; length: 13; D: NA; V: TRBV2; DNA: TGTGCCAGCAGTGTAACCTCTGGAAACACCATATATTTT; CDR3: CASSVTSGNTIYF